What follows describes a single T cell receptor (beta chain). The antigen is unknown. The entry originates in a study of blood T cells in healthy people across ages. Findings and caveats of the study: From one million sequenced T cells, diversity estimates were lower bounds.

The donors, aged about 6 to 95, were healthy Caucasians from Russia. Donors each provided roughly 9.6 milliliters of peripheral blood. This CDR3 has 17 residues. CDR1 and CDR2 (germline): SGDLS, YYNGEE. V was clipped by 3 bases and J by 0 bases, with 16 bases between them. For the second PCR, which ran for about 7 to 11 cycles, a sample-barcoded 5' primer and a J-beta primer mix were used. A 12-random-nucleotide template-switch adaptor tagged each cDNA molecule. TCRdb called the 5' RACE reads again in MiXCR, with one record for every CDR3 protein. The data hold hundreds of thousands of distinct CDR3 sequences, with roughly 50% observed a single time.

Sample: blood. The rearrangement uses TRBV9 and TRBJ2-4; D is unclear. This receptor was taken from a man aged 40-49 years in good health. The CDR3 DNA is TGTGCCAGCAGCGCACCGAAGGGATCCATAGCCAAAAACATTCAGTACTTC. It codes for CASSAPKGSIAKNIQYF.